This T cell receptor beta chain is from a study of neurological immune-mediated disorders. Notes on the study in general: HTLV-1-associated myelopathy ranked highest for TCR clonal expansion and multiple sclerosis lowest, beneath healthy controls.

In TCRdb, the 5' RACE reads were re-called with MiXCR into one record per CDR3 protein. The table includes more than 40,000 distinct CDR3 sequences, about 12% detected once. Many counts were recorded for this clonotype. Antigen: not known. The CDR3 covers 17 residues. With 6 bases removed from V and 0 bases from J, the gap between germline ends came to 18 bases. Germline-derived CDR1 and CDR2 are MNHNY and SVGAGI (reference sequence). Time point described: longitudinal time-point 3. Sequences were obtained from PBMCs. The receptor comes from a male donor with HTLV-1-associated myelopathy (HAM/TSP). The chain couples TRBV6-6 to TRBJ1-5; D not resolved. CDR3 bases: TGTGCCAGCAGCCGTGCGGCGGCAGCTAATAGCAATCAGCCCCAGCATTTT. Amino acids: CASSRAAAANSNQPQHF.